The 26 T cell receptor beta chains reported below all come from one sample, sequenced in a study of T cell changes during pregnancy in multiple sclerosis. Some clones are missing from TCRdb's copy, which holds only in-frame ones; the method was immunoSEQ multiplex PCR. Counted here are some 49,000 clones, 95% occurring once; the ten biggest clones make up under 6%. The sample consisted of CD8+ T cells from peripheral blood mononuclear cells, taken in the first trimester of pregnancy. The receptors here all came from a female donor with multiple sclerosis, enrolled in a pregnancy study.

The rearrangement links TRBV5-6 to TRBJ2-1, with 10 nucleotides matching TRBD2. Germline assignment: CDR1 SGHDT and CDR2 YYEEEE. Trimming cost V 6 bases and J 0 bases; bases outside gene matches: 0. This CDR3 spans 14 amino acids. The CDR3 here is CASTSGGSYNEQFF. CDR3 nucleotides: TGTGCCAGCACTAGCGGGGGCTCCTACAATGAGCAGTTCTTC. Drawing the rest from reference TRBV5-6 and TRBJ2-1, the complete variable domain is DAGVTQSPTHLIKTRGQQVTLRCSPKSGHDTVSWYQQALGQGPQFIFQYYEEEERQRGNFPDRFSGHQFPNYSSELNVNALLLGDSALYLCASTSGGSYNEQFFGPGTRLTVL.

The chain recombines TRBV27 with TRBJ1-1, with 8 positions matching TRBD1. J was trimmed by 4 bases and V by 6 bases; bases with no gene match: 7. The germline CDR1 and CDR2 sequences are MNHEY and SMNVEV (reference sequence). The CDR3 has 14 residues. The CDR3 reads CASSYRGFFTEAFF. In DNA form, the CDR3 reads TGTGCCAGCAGCTACAGGGGGTTTTTCACTGAAGCTTTCTTT.

The V gene is TRBV5-1, the J gene TRBJ1-2, with D possibly TRBD1 on 5 matching bases. V lost 1 base to trimming and J lost 7 bases, with 14 bases between them. This CDR3 spans 14 amino acids. CDR1 is SGHRS, CDR2 YFSETQ, per germline. CDR3 loop: CASSLWVFRAGYTF. The CDR3 nucleotides read TGCGCCAGCAGCTTGTGGGTTTTCAGGGCTGGCTACACCTTC.

The rearrangement uses TRBV5-1 and TRBJ1-5; D gene uncertain. This CDR3 contains 13 residues. Trimming took 0 bases from V and 3 from J, leaving 4 bases between them. Germline V CDR1 and CDR2: SGHRS, YFSETQ. In DNA, the CDR3 is TGCGCCAGCAGCTTGGATCTCAATCAGCCCCAGCATTTT. It is translated as CASSLDLNQPQHF. The full variable domain, completed using reference TRBV5-1 and TRBJ1-5, is KAGVTQTPRYLIKTRGQQVTLSCSPISGHRSVSWYQQTPGQGLQFLFEYFSETQRNKGNFPGRFSGRQFSNSRSEMNVSTLELGDSALYLCASSLDLNQPQHFGDGTRLSIL.

The chain links TRBV7-6 to TRBJ1-2, with TRBD1 matching over 9 bases. J was trimmed by 11 bases and V by 1 base; bases with no gene match: 14. The germline CDR1 and CDR2 sequences are SGHVS and FNYEAQ. This CDR3 spans 16 amino acids. This chain's CDR3 is CASSLGGGGTGSRYTF. CDR3 nucleotide sequence: TGTGCCAGCAGCTTAGGGGGAGGCGGGACAGGGTCGCGATACACCTTC.

The chain links TRBV2 to TRBJ1-1, with a possible D match to TRBD1 (5 bases). The CDR3 contains 15 residues. CDR1 is SNHLY and CDR2 is FYNNEI in the germline V gene. Trimming pared 2 bases from V and 4 bases from J, leaving 14 bases between. This chain's CDR3 is CASSEFQGVTTEAFF. In DNA, the CDR3 is TGTGCCAGCAGTGAATTTCAGGGCGTTACCACTGAAGCTTTCTTT. The full variable domain, completed using reference TRBV2 and TRBJ1-1, is EPEVTQTPSHQVTQMGQEVILRCVPISNHLYFYWYRQILGQKVEFLVSFYNNEISEKSEIFDDQFSVERPDGSNFTLKIRSTKLEDSAMYFCASSEFQGVTTEAFFGQGTRLTVV.

The chain has TRBV7-9 and TRBJ2-3; no firm D call. Germline V gene data show CDR1 as SEHNR and CDR2 as FQNEAQ (reference sequence). This CDR3 spans 12 amino acids. V lost 5 bases, J lost 5 bases, and 8 bases lay in between. CDR3 DNA sequence: TGTGCCAGCAGCCTGCCCAGAGATACGCAGTATTTT. Translating gives CASSLPRDTQYF. Full variable domain (outside the CDR3, taken from reference TRBV7-9 and TRBJ2-3): DTGVSQNPRHKITKRGQNVTFRCDPISEHNRLYWYRQTLGQGPEFLTYFQNEAQLEKSRLLSDRFSAERPKGSFSTLEIQRTEQGDSAMYLCASSLPRDTQYFGPGTRLTVL.

The chain uses TRBV28 and TRBJ2-2; D not resolved. The CDR3 sequence is 16 residues long. V shed 6 bases and J shed 2 bases, with 16 bases lying between them. In germline, CDR1 is MDHEN, CDR2 SYDVKM. This CDR3 reads CASSSSSSINTGELFF. DNA of the CDR3: TGTGCCAGCAGCTCGAGCTCGAGCATTAACACCGGGGAGCTGTTTTTT.

In this sample, this clone turned up once. The gene calls are TRBV7-9 and TRBJ2-5; 8 positions match TRBD1. The CDR3 totals 13 residues. Germline values: CDR1 SEHNR, CDR2 FQNEAQ (reference sequence). The V segment lost 6 bases and the J segment 5 bases; nucleotides outside the gene matches: 5. The CDR3 reads CASRHAGGETQYF. The CDR3 DNA is TGTGCCAGCAGGCACGCAGGGGGCGAGACCCAGTACTTC.

This chain joins TRBV2 and TRBJ2-7, with D perhaps matching TRBD2 (5 bases). Germline-derived CDR1 and CDR2 are SNHLY and FYNNEI. The CDR3 totals 13 residues. Trimming removed 6 bases at V and 3 bases at J, with 12 bases between. This CDR3 reads CASRAERIYEQYF. CDR3 coding DNA: TGTGCCAGCAGGGCTGAGCGGATCTACGAGCAGTACTTC.

V is TRBV2 and J is TRBJ1-3, with 8 bases lining up with TRBD1. Losses at the gene ends were 4 bases for V and 0 bases for J; bases not matched to a gene: 2. Germline values: CDR1 SNHLY, CDR2 FYNNEI. The CDR3 extends over 15 amino acids. In DNA, the CDR3 is TGTGCCAGCAGTGGACAGGGGTACTCTGGAAACACCATATATTTT. It translates to CASSGQGYSGNTIYF.

This chain joins TRBV6-8 and TRBJ2-7; TRBD1 matches 10 bases. CDR1 and CDR2 from the germline V gene are MNHGY and SAAAGT. The V gene end was trimmed by 6 bases and the J gene end by 2 bases; junction bases not matched to a gene: 7. The CDR3 length is 15 residues. The CDR3 spells CASRERQGAPYEQYF. DNA of the CDR3: TGTGCCAGCAGGGAACGACAGGGGGCGCCCTACGAGCAGTACTTC.

V usage is TRBV29-1 and J usage is TRBJ1-1; D possibly corresponds to TRBD1 (6 bases). Germline assignment: CDR1 SQVTM and CDR2 ANQGSEA. V lost 4 bases, J lost 1 base, and 13 bases lay in between. This CDR3 region has 14 residues. CDR3 region: CSVAGARGNTEAFF. CDR3 DNA: TGCAGCGTTGCTGGGGCCAGGGGGAACACTGAAGCTTTCTTT.

The chain combines TRBV27 with TRBJ2-7; D might be TRBD2 (5 bases). The V end lost 3 bases, the J end lost 5 bases, and 11 bases lay between the germline ends. This CDR3 has 13 residues. Germline loops: CDR1 MNHEY, CDR2 SMNVEV (reference sequence). The CDR3 is CASSFSWGDEQYF. The CDR3 coding sequence is TGTGCCAGCAGTTTTAGTTGGGGAGACGAGCAGTACTTC.

V gene TRBV18 combines with J gene TRBJ2-1, with 10 positions matching TRBD2. The V segment lost 5 bases and the J segment 4 bases; nucleotides outside the gene matches: 5. The CDR3 loop spans 15 amino acids. CDR1 KGHSH and CDR2 LQKENI come from the germline V gene. The CDR3: CASSMTSGSYNEQFF. The CDR3 DNA follows: TGTGCCAGCTCAATGACTAGCGGGTCTTACAATGAGCAGTTCTTC. The variable domain in full, completed from reference TRBV18 and TRBJ2-1, reads NAGVMQNPRHLVRRRGQEARLRCSPMKGHSHVYWYRQLPEEGLKFMVYLQKENIIDESGMPKERFSAEFPKEGPSILRIQQVVRGDSAAYFCASSMTSGSYNEQFFGPGTRLTVL.

The chain is built from TRBV18 and TRBJ2-7, with 13 bases identical to TRBD2. Germline trimming cut 3 bases from V and 3 bases from J; bases unmatched to any gene: 11. Germline V gene sequence: CDR1 KGHSH, CDR2 LQKENI. This CDR3 region has 18 residues. The CDR3 region is CASSPGLAGDPPHYEQYF. CDR3 coding DNA: TGTGCCAGCTCACCTGGACTAGCGGGAGACCCGCCCCACTACGAGCAGTACTTC.

The chain uses TRBV28 and TRBJ2-1; weak D call: TRBD2 (5 bases). The CDR3 length is 15 residues. The V gene's germline CDR1 is MDHEN and CDR2 SYDVKM. Trimming removed 1 base from V and 3 bases from J, with 10 bases in between. The CDR3 loop is CASSLSGDYYNEQFF. CDR3 sequence (DNA): TGTGCCAGCAGTTTATCCGGGGATTACTACAATGAGCAGTTCTTC. Full variable domain (missing parts from reference TRBV28 and TRBJ2-1): DVKVTQSSRYLVKRTGEKVFLECVQDMDHENMFWYRQDPGLGLRLIYFSYDVKMKEKGDIPEGYSVSREKKERFSLILESASTNQTSMYLCASSLSGDYYNEQFFGPGTRLTVL.

CDR3 sequence: CASSDPGLAGLNEQFF. In DNA form, the CDR3 reads TGTGCCAGCAGTGACCCGGGACTAGCGGGACTCAATGAGCAGTTCTTC. The rearrangement joins TRBV25-1 to TRBJ2-1; 13 bases are shared with TRBD2. Unmatched junction bases numbered 5, after V lost 3 bases and J lost 6 bases. The CDR3 extends over 16 amino acids. The germline gives CDR1 MGHDK, CDR2 SYGVNS.

This sequence joins TRBV30 and TRBJ1-5; 7 bases map to TRBD1. Germline V gene lookup returns CDR1 GTSNPN and CDR2 SVGIG (reference sequence). The J segment lost 6 bases and the V segment lost 3 bases, leaving 8 bases of the junction unmatched. This CDR3 is 14 amino acids long. The chain's CDR3 is CAWRLPGGSQPQHF. In DNA, the CDR3 is TGTGCCTGGAGATTGCCAGGGGGGAGTCAGCCCCAGCATTTT.

The table lists this clone with a count of one. This chain connects TRBV4-1 to TRBJ2-5, with D unclear. This CDR3 is 17 amino acids long. CDR1 and CDR2 (germline): MGHRA, YSYEKL. V was pared by 0 bases and J by 0 bases, with 14 bases between. CDR3 sequence (DNA): TGCGCCAGCAGCCAAGATGGGCAGGAAGCTTACCAAGAGACCCAGTACTTC. Translated, it gives CASSQDGQEAYQETQYF.

The genes are TRBV6-1 and TRBJ2-7; D uncertain. The V end was cut by 1 base, the J end by 6 bases, with 4 bases between. Germline V CDR1 and CDR2: MNHNS, SASEGT. The CDR3 runs 11 residues. The CDR3 coding sequence is TGTGCCAGCAGTGAAGTCATCGAGCAGTACTTC. Protein: CASSEVIEQYF.

The rearrangement uses TRBV6-1 and TRBJ1-5, with a weak D call TRBD1 (6 bases). The germline gives CDR1 MNHNS, CDR2 SASEGT. The CDR3 sequence is 15 residues long. The germline V and J ends were trimmed by 3 bases and 4 bases, with 13 bases remaining between them. This CDR3 reads CASSEGAAPNQPQHF. The CDR3 DNA reads TGTGCCAGCAGTGAGGGGGCAGCTCCTAATCAGCCCCAGCATTTT.

The gene calls are TRBV6-5 and TRBJ2-1; 12 bases are a match to TRBD1. Trimming removed 6 bases from V and 4 bases from J; junction bases left unmatched: 4. The CDR3 extends over 15 amino acids. Germline V lookup: CDR1 MNHEY, CDR2 SVGAGI. The CDR3 here is CASSTGQGAYNEQFF. The CDR3 nucleotides read TGTGCCAGCAGCACGGGACAGGGGGCGTACAATGAGCAGTTCTTC.

The CDR3 sequence: CASSAGGSGDEQYF. The CDR3 region has the DNA TGTGCCAGCAGCGCCGGCGGGAGCGGCGACGAGCAGTACTTC. This rearrangement joins TRBV4-2 to TRBJ2-7, with 7 bases that match TRBD2. Trimming took 5 bases from V and 5 from J; bases not matched to a gene: 9. The CDR3 length is 14 residues. Germline V lookup: CDR1 LGHNA, CDR2 YNFKEQ.

The chain is built from TRBV4-1 and TRBJ2-7; perhaps TRBD2 as D (6 bases). Trimming took 5 bases from V and 3 from J, leaving 11 bases between them. This CDR3 spans 13 amino acids. Germline V gene lookup returns CDR1 MGHRA and CDR2 YSYEKL. In nucleotides, the CDR3 is TGCGCCAGCAGCGTGGGGGGAGACTACGAGCAGTACTTC. It is translated as CASSVGGDYEQYF.

This chain links TRBV5-1 with TRBJ1-1, with 12 bases lining up with TRBD1. The CDR3 is 17 residues long. The trim removed 2 bases at V and 0 bases at J, leaving 5 bases unmatched. Looked up from germline, CDR1 is SGHRS and CDR2 is YFSETQ. CDR3 DNA: TGCGCCAGCAGCTTTGGGACAGGGGGCGGTTTGAACACTGAAGCTTTCTTT. This codes for CASSFGTGGGLNTEAFF.